Many counts were recorded for the clone carrying this TCR beta chain. Its antigen is not identified. These data are taken from a study of spatial heterogeneity in lung cancer. Study-wide results and limits: The study found ubiquitous expanded tumor TCRs in blood more at resection than follow-up.

Every individual TCR cDNA molecule carried its own unique molecular identifier, which allowed correction of PCR and sequencing errors. MiXCR was run by TCRdb on the 5' RACE reads, yielding one entry per CDR3 protein. The data show 110,000 or so distinct CDR3 sequences, with less than 14% seen just once and approximately 24% held by the top ten. Time point noted: blood at routine non-recurrence follow-up after resection. Whole RNA, isolated from tumor, nontumor lung or frozen PBMC, was sequenced without prior sorting. This clonotype originated in a female donor with early-stage non-small cell lung cancer. Sequencing used PBMCs, obtained at follow-up.

The CDR3 region is CASSTSGEAKNIQYF. DNA of the CDR3: TGTGCCAGCAGTACCTCCGGGGAAGCCAAAAACATTCAGTACTTC. The chain is built from TRBV28 and TRBJ2-4, with a tentative D call TRBD2 (5 bases). This CDR3 comprises 15 residues. Per germline, CDR1 MDHEN and CDR2 SYDVKM. Trimming took 5 bases from V and 0 from J, leaving 11 bases between them.